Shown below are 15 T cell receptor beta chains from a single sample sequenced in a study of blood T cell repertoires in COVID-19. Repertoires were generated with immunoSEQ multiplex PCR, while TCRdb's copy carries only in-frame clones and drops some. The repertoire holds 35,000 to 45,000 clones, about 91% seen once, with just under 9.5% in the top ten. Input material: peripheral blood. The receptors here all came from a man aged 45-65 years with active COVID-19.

In DNA form, the CDR3 reads TGTGCCAGCAGTTTGACCTCTGGAGGTGGAGCTTTCTTT. It codes for CASSLTSGGGAFF. The chain combines TRBV28 with TRBJ1-1; D is unclear. The V end lost 3 bases, the J end lost 10 bases, and 15 bases lay between the germline ends. The CDR3 length is 13 residues. CDR1 and CDR2 from the germline V gene are MDHEN and SYDVKM.

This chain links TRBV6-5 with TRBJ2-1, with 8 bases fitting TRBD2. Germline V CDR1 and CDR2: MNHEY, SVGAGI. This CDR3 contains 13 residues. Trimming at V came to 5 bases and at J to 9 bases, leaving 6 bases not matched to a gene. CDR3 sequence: CASSPRGAFEQFF. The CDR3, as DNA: TGTGCCAGCAGTCCGCGGGGGGCCTTTGAGCAGTTCTTC.

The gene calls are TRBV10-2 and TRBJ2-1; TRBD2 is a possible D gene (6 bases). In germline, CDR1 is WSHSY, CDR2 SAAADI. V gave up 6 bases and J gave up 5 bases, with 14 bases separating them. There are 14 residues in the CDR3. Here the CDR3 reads CASSRLVRDNEQFF. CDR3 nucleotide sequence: TGCGCCAGCAGCAGACTAGTAAGGGACAATGAGCAGTTCTTC.

For the CDR3, the DNA is TGTGCCAGCAGTTTTCAGGGCAACTATGGCTACACCTTC. It is translated as CASSFQGNYGYTF. The chain joins TRBV27 to TRBJ1-2; the D gene is possibly TRBD1 (5 bases). The CDR3 loop spans 13 amino acids. V was cut by 3 bases and J by 2 bases, with 7 bases left in between. Germline CDR1 reads MNHEY; CDR2 reads SMNVEV (reference sequence).

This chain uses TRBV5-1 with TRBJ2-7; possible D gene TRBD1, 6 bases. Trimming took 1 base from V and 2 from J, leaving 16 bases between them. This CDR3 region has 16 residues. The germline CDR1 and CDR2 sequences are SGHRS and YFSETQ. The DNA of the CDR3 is TGCGCCAGCAGCTTGCGACCGGACAGAGGGACCTACGAGCAGTACTTC. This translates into CASSLRPDRGTYEQYF.

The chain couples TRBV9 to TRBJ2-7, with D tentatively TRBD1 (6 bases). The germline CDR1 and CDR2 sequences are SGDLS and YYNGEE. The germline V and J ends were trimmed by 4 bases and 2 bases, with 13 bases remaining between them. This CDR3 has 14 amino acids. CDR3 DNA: TGTGCCAGCAGCAACAAGGGACATACCTACGAGCAGTACTTC. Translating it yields CASSNKGHTYEQYF.

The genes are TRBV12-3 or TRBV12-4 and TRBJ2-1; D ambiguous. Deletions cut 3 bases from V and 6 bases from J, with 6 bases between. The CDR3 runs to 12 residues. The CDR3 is CASSFLSNEQFF. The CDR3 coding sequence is TGTGCCAGCAGTTTTCTTAGCAATGAGCAGTTCTTC.

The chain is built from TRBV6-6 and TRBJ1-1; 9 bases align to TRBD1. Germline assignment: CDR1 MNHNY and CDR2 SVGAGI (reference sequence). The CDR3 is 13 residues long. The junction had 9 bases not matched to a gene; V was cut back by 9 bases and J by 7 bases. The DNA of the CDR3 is TGTGCCAGTAACAGGGGGCCAGATAGTGAAGCTTTCTTT. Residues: CASNRGPDSEAFF.

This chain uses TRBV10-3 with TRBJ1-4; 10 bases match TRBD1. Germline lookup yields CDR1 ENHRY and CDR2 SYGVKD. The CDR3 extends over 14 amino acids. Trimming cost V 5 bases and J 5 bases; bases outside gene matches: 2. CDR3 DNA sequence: TGTGCCATCAGTATGGGACAGGGGAATGAAAAACTGTTTTTT. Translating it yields CAISMGQGNEKLFF.

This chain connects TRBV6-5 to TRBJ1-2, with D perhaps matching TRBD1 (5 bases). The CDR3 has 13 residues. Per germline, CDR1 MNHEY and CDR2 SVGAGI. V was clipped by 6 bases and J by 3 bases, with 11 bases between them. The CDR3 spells CASSLQGYYGYTF. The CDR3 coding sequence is TGTGCCAGCAGCTTGCAGGGTTACTATGGCTACACCTTC.

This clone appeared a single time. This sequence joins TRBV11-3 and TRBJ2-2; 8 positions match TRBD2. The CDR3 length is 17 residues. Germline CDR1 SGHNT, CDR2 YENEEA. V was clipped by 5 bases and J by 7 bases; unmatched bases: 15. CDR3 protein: CASSLSDSGRAGGELFF. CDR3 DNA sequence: TGTGCCAGCAGCCTCAGCGACAGCGGGAGAGCTGGCGGGGAGCTGTTTTTT. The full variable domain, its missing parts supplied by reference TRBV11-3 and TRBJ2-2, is EAGVVQSPRYKIIEKKQPVAFWCNPISGHNTLYWYLQNLGQGPELLIRYENEEAVDDSQLPKDRFSAERLKGVDSTLKIQPAELGDSAVYLCASSLSDSGRAGGELFFGEGSRLTVL.

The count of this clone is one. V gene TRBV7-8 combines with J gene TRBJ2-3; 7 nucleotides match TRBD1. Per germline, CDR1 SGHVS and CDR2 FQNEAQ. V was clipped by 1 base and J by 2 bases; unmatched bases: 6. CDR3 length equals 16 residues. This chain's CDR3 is CASSLVSGGDTDTQYF. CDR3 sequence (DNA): TGTGCCAGCAGCTTAGTCTCAGGGGGTGACACAGATACGCAGTATTTT.

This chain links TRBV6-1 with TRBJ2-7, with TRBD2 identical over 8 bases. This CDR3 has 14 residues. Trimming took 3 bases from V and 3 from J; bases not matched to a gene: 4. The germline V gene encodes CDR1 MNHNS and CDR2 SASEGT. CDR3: CASSEGGRLYEQYF. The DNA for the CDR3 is TGTGCCAGCAGTGAGGGCGGGAGGCTCTACGAGCAGTACTTC.

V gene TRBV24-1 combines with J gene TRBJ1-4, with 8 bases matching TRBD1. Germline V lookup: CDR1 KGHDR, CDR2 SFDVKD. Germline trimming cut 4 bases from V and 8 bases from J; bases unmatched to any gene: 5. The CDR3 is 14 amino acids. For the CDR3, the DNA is TGTGCCACCAGTGACGGACAGGGAAGGGAAAAACTGTTTTTT. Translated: CATSDGQGREKLFF.

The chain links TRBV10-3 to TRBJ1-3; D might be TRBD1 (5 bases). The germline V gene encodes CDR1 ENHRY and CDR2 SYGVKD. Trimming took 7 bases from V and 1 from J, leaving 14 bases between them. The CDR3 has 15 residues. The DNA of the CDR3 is TGTGCCATCACCTTATCAGGGTTATCTGGAAACACCATATATTTT. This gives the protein CAITLSGLSGNTIYF.